These 16 T cell receptor beta chains share one sample of origin, sequenced in a study of cytomegalovirus exposure and HLA in healthy donors. PCR employed 60 Vbeta and 13 Jbeta primers. The method was immunoSEQ multiplex PCR; TCRdb's version includes in-frame clones alone and lacks a portion of them. This table has roughly 170,000 clones, around 83% appearing once. The sample consisted of PBMCs. The receptors were gathered from a girl aged 2-10 years in good health and CMV-seropositive.

The chain joins TRBV28 to TRBJ2-7, with a weak D call TRBD1 (6 bases). In germline, CDR1 is MDHEN, CDR2 SYDVKM. Trimming removed 7 bases from V and 2 bases from J, with 12 bases in between. The CDR3 covers 13 residues. CDR3 DNA sequence: TGTGCCAGCACGGAGACAGGTCCCTACGAGCAGTACTTC. Residues: CASTETGPYEQYF.

This clone is a singleton in its sample. This chain joins TRBV7-2 and TRBJ1-2; a weak D match, TRBD1 (6 bases). Germline V gives CDR1 SGHTA, CDR2 FQGNSA. V lost 6 bases and J 8 bases, leaving 22 bases between the germline ends. This CDR3 region has 15 residues. In DNA form, the CDR3 reads TGTGCCAGCAGAATGGACAGTCAAAGGGCTAGGGGCTACACCTTC. Amino acids: CASRMDSQRARGYTF. The full variable domain, completed using reference TRBV7-2 and TRBJ1-2, is GAGVSQSPSNKVTEKGKDVELRCDPISGHTALYWYRQSLGQGLEFLIYFQGNSAPDKSGLPSDRFSAERTGGSVSTLTIQRTQQEDSAVYLCASRMDSQRARGYTFGSGTRLTVV.

The chain recombines TRBV19 with TRBJ1-6, with D possibly being TRBD1 (5 bases). The CDR3 is 14 residues long. Germline V gives CDR1 LNHDA, CDR2 SQIVND (reference sequence). V was cut by 7 bases and J by 9 bases, with 16 bases left in between. CDR3 coding DNA: TGTGCCAGTACCCTCCAGGGCCATGGTTCACCCCTCCACTTT. Translation gives CASTLQGHGSPLHF.

V is TRBV10-2 and J is TRBJ2-2, with D possibly TRBD1 on 6 matching bases. The germline CDR1 and CDR2 sequences are WSHSY and SAAADI. The CDR3 contains 14 residues. Between the trimmed V and J ends, which lost 8 bases and 3 bases, there was a span of 13 bases. The CDR3 here is CASRITGYTGELFF. The CDR3 region has the DNA TGCGCCAGCCGAATTACAGGGTACACCGGGGAGCTGTTTTTT.

V usage is TRBV6-4 and J usage is TRBJ2-1, with 10 bases lining up with TRBD2. The V gene end was trimmed by 3 bases and the J gene end by 9 bases; junction bases not matched to a gene: 8. CDR1 is MRHNA and CDR2 is SNTAGT in the germline V gene. The CDR3 extends over 15 amino acids. Written as DNA, the CDR3 is TGTGCCAGCAGTGAAGGGCTAGCGGGAGTCGGTGAGCAGTTCTTC. As protein: CASSEGLAGVGEQFF.

The chain recombines TRBV5-1 with TRBJ2-5; TRBD2 matches at 9 bases. This CDR3 is built from 16 residues. The germline V gene encodes CDR1 SGHRS and CDR2 YFSETQ. V gave up 4 bases and J gave up 4 bases; unmatched junction bases: 11. The CDR3 nucleotides are TGCGCCAGCAGCCCGGCGGGGGGGGCGCGGGGAGAGACCCAGTACTTC. Encoded protein: CASSPAGGARGETQYF.

The V gene is TRBV5-1, the J gene TRBJ2-1; 7 bases are a match to TRBD1. V gave up 4 bases and J gave up 13 bases; unmatched junction bases: 8. This CDR3 region has 12 residues. Germline CDR1 reads SGHRS; CDR2 reads YFSETQ. The DNA of the CDR3 is TGCGCCAGCAGCGTTCGACAGGGCCACCAGTTCTTC. It yields the protein CASSVRQGHQFF.

The rearrangement joins TRBV6-5 to TRBJ1-2; 7 bases match TRBD1. CDR1 is MNHEY and CDR2 is SVGAGI in the germline V gene. The CDR3 contains 14 residues. Losses at the gene ends were 6 bases for V and 1 base for J; bases not matched to a gene: 5. The CDR3 is CASRGGQFNYGYTF. Here the CDR3 DNA reads TGTGCCAGCAGGGGGGGACAGTTTAACTATGGCTACACCTTC.

The rearrangement joins TRBV30 to TRBJ1-1; D gene uncertain. V was shortened by 1 base and J by 1 base, with 10 bases between the two germline ends. The CDR3 length is 14 residues. Germline CDR1 reads GTSNPN; CDR2 reads SVGIG (reference sequence). In DNA form, the CDR3 reads TGTGCCTGGAGTGGGGGAGTGGGGAACACTGAAGCTTTCTTT. It codes for CAWSGGVGNTEAFF.

The chain uses TRBV6-6 and TRBJ2-7; the match to TRBD2 covers 8 bases. After removal of 5 bases from V and 0 bases from J, the junction contained 9 bases not matched to a gene. This CDR3 contains 16 residues. CDR1 and CDR2 (germline): MNHNY, SVGAGI (reference sequence). The CDR3 loop is CASSRGERESSYEQYF. The CDR3, as DNA: TGTGCCAGCAGTAGGGGGGAGCGGGAGTCCTCCTACGAGCAGTACTTC.

The chain is built from TRBV27 and TRBJ1-6; D not resolved. Germline V lookup: CDR1 MNHEY, CDR2 SMNVEV (reference sequence). V was shortened by 5 bases and J by 0 bases, with 11 bases between the two germline ends. This CDR3 has 16 amino acids. The CDR3 protein is CASSPLHSSYNSPLHF. DNA of the CDR3: TGTGCCAGCAGTCCTTTGCACAGCTCCTATAATTCACCCCTCCACTTT.

The chain combines TRBV5-1 with TRBJ2-3; D call uncertain. Germline V gene lookup returns CDR1 SGHRS and CDR2 YFSETQ. The V gene lost 4 bases and the J gene lost 0 bases, with 9 bases spanning the gap. This CDR3 has 14 residues. The CDR3 sequence: CASSPFFSTDTQYF. Here the CDR3 DNA reads TGCGCCAGCAGCCCCTTCTTTAGCACAGATACGCAGTATTTT.

This chain connects TRBV12-5 to TRBJ2-4; 8 nucleotides align to TRBD2. Germline V gene lookup returns CDR1 LGHNT and CDR2 FRNRAP. V was pared by 1 base and J by 0 bases, with 8 bases of the junction left unmatched. CDR3 length: 18 residues. The CDR3 DNA is TGTGCTAGTGGTTTGGACGGGGGGGGCCTTCTAGCCAAAAACATTCAGTACTTC. Translation: CASGLDGGGLLAKNIQYF.

This chain connects TRBV4-1 to TRBJ2-2, with D possibly matching TRBD1 (5 bases). Germline V gives CDR1 MGHRA, CDR2 YSYEKL. This CDR3 is built from 17 residues. The V end lost 1 base, the J end lost 0 bases, and 12 bases lay between the germline ends. DNA for the CDR3: TGCGCCAGCAGCCAAGTAATCAGGGCAACGAACACCGGGGAGCTGTTTTTT. It encodes CASSQVIRATNTGELFF.

The chain is built from TRBV18 and TRBJ2-2; D ambiguous. From germline, CDR1 is KGHSH and CDR2 LQKENI. Trimming took off 2 bases at V and 6 bases at J, with 4 bases between the two ends. The CDR3 spans 12 residues. The CDR3 bases are TGTGCCAGCTCACCAAGCGCCGGGGAGCTGTTTTTT. It specifies CASSPSAGELFF. The full variable domain, completed using reference TRBV18 and TRBJ2-2, is NAGVMQNPRHLVRRRGQEARLRCSPMKGHSHVYWYRQLPEEGLKFMVYLQKENIIDESGMPKERFSAEFPKEGPSILRIQQVVRGDSAAYFCASSPSAGELFFGEGSRLTVL.

This chain connects TRBV29-1 to TRBJ1-2; possible D gene TRBD1, 5 bases. The CDR3 has 12 amino acids. Germline CDR1 and CDR2: SQVTM and ANQGSEA. Trimming cost V 2 bases and J 7 bases, with 11 bases left between them. CDR3 region: CSVESRASGYTF. CDR3 DNA: TGCAGCGTTGAAAGCAGGGCGTCTGGCTACACCTTC.